This entry features one T cell receptor beta chain sequence. The target antigen is unknown. The sample comes from a study of T-cell reconstitution after alpha-beta-depleted transplantation in children. V lost 6 bases and J 4 bases, leaving 12 bases between the germline ends. This CDR3 comprises 13 residues. Study conclusions and caveats: Newly made T cells mostly supplied T-cell counts and diversity one year after transplant.

Library preparation (for TCRbeta) was performed with unique molecular identifiers. TCRdb ran MiXCR on the PCR reads and lists one entry per CDR3 protein. The sample carries fewer than 700,000 distinct CDR3 sequences, 13% recorded once. The specimen comprised PBMCs, mostly from graft donor cells, sampled 360 days after TCRalphabeta/CD19-depleted stem cell transplant. This sequence joins TRBV12-3 or TRBV12-4 and TRBJ2-5; possibly TRBD2 for D (6 bases). The TCR comes from a male patient younger than 18 who had a stem cell transplant for acute myeloid leukemia, so the T cells may come from the graft donor. Here the CDR3 reads CASSWTGVETQYF. CDR3 nucleotide sequence: TGTGCCAGCAGCTGGACGGGGGTAGAGACCCAGTACTTC.